These 15 T cell receptor beta chains were all obtained from the same sample, sequenced in a study of patients and donors after allogeneic stem cell transplantation. TCRdb re-called the RT-PCR reads through MiXCR, storing one row per CDR3 protein. In the table there are tens of thousands of distinct CDR3 sequences, 5% of which are singletons. The sample was blood, either unsorted or a sorted T cell fraction (not recorded which). The receptor set was obtained from a human donor who was either an allogeneic HSCT recipient or a stem cell or donor lymphocyte infusion donor (not recorded which). It is not recorded whose cells these are; they may come from a transplant donor.

This clonotype counts as medium-sized. V gene TRBV28 combines with J gene TRBJ2-5; no firm D call. The germline V gene encodes CDR1 MDHEN and CDR2 SYDVKM. The V and J ends lost 3 bases and 9 bases respectively, with 11 bases between them. The CDR3 length is 12 residues. CDR3 nucleotide sequence: TGTGCCAGCAGTTTGTCTCAGTCGTCCCAGTACTTC. Its protein is CASSLSQSSQYF.

The CDR3 region is CASSWGRSEAEAFF. The CDR3 nucleotides read TGTGCCAGCAGTTGGGGTCGGTCGGAAGCTGAAGCTTTCTTT. This chain connects TRBV6-5 to TRBJ1-1; the D is unclear. The CDR3 runs 14 residues. Trimming took 4 bases from V and 6 from J, leaving 15 bases between them. The germline V gene has CDR1 MNHEY and CDR2 SVGAGI.

This clonotype turned up a few times. The chain couples TRBV2 to TRBJ2-1; D might be TRBD2 (5 bases). The germline V gene encodes CDR1 SNHLY and CDR2 FYNNEI. The CDR3 length is 14 residues. V was pared by 7 bases and J by 8 bases, with 18 bases between. The CDR3 region has the DNA TGTGCCAGCATCGGGGTTCCCCGGTACGATGAGCAGTTCTTC. It yields the protein CASIGVPRYDEQFF.

The J gene is TRBJ2-7, the V gene TRBV20-1; D is perhaps TRBD2 (5 bases). CDR1 is DFQATT, CDR2 SNEGSKA, per germline (reference sequence). The ends were cut back, 5 bases at V and 4 bases at J, with 15 bases in the middle. The CDR3 has 13 amino acids. The CDR3: CSADTTRAYEQYF. CDR3 nucleotides: TGCAGTGCTGACACAACTAGAGCGTACGAGCAGTACTTC.

This clonotype has ten or more counts. The V gene is TRBV13, the J gene TRBJ1-2, with 11 bases fitting TRBD1. Germline CDR1 and CDR2: PRHDT and FYEKMQ (reference sequence). V shed 7 bases and J 4 bases; nucleotides not matched to a gene: 14. This CDR3 has 17 amino acids. CDR3 bases: TGTGCCAGCACAAATTCTAGAGGACAGGGGGCGCGCTATGGCTACACCTTC. It yields the protein CASTNSRGQGARYGYTF.

This clonotype appeared many times. The V call is TRBV4-2, the J call TRBJ2-7, with no clear D. V lost 4 bases and J lost 1, with 23 bases in between. Germline V lookup: CDR1 LGHNA, CDR2 YNFKEQ. CDR3 size: 18 residues. CDR3 loop: CASSPATLRTQKSYEQYF. DNA of the CDR3: TGTGCCAGCAGCCCCGCTACCCTCCGGACCCAGAAATCCTACGAGCAGTACTTC.

This clonotype was found many times. The gene calls are TRBV10-3 and TRBJ1-5, with 8 bases lining up with TRBD1. The CDR3 is 14 amino acids. Germline CDR1 reads ENHRY; CDR2 reads SYGVKD. V was pared by 11 bases and J by 1 base, with 7 bases of the junction left unmatched. This chain's CDR3 is CASQGAGSNQPQHF. The CDR3 DNA reads as TGTGCCTCCCAGGGGGCCGGGAGCAATCAGCCCCAGCATTTT.

This clonotype has just a few counts. The chain recombines TRBV14 with TRBJ1-1, with 7 bases that match TRBD1. The CDR3 runs to 17 residues. V lost 4 bases, J lost 4 bases, and 15 bases stayed unmatched. Germline-derived CDR1 and CDR2 are SGHDN and FVKESK. CDR3 coding DNA: TGTGCCAGCAGCCCTATAAACTACAGGGGTGGAAGCACTGAAGCTTTCTTT. Protein product: CASSPINYRGGSTEAFF.

This clonotype was detected many times. V gene TRBV7-9 combines with J gene TRBJ2-7; 7 bases map to TRBD1. The V gene end was trimmed by 1 base and the J gene end by 6 bases; junction bases not matched to a gene: 3. The germline gives CDR1 SEHNR, CDR2 FQNEAQ (reference sequence). The CDR3 is 13 residues long. Here the CDR3 DNA reads TGTGCCAGCAGCTTAGGACAGGGTGGCGAGCAGTACTTC. This sequence encodes CASSLGQGGEQYF. Full variable domain (remainder filled in from reference TRBV7-9 and TRBJ2-7): DTGVSQNPRHKITKRGQNVTFRCDPISEHNRLYWYRQTLGQGPEFLTYFQNEAQLEKSRLLSDRFSAERPKGSFSTLEIQRTEQGDSAMYLCASSLGQGGEQYFGPGTRLTVT.

This clonotype was seen at least ten times. This chain uses TRBV7-9 with TRBJ2-7; D not resolved. CDR3 length: 13 residues. Between the trimmed V and J ends, which lost 7 bases and 6 bases, there was a span of 16 bases. CDR1 and CDR2 (germline): SEHNR, FQNEAQ (reference sequence). CDR3: CASTFTAISEQYF. In nucleotides, the CDR3 is TGTGCCAGCACCTTCACCGCCATCTCCGAGCAGTACTTC.

The chain has TRBV5-4 and TRBJ2-7, with TRBD1 matching 7 bases. Germline V CDR1 and CDR2: SGHNT, YYREEE (reference sequence). Unmatched junction bases numbered 5, after V lost 0 bases and J lost 2 bases. The CDR3 is 15 residues long. The CDR3 DNA reads as TGTGCCAGCAGCTTGGCCGGGACAGAAGCCTACGAGCAGTACTTC. Its protein is CASSLAGTEAYEQYF.

This clonotype was observed at least ten times. V usage is TRBV18 and J usage is TRBJ2-5; D is unresolved. This CDR3 is 13 amino acids long. Germline CDR1 is KGHSH and CDR2 is LQKENI. V was cut by 0 bases and J by 6 bases, with 8 bases left in between. The CDR3 region is CASSPPSEKTQYF. The CDR3 region has the DNA TGTGCCAGCTCACCACCGTCCGAGAAGACCCAGTACTTC.

This clonotype was recorded at least ten times. The J gene is TRBJ2-7, the V gene TRBV4-1, with D unresolved. The CDR3 is made up of 15 amino acids. CDR1 and CDR2 (germline): MGHRA, YSYEKL. V lost 6 bases and J lost 0, with 15 bases in between. CDR3 in amino acids: CASRRLWSNSYEQYF. CDR3 nucleotides: TGCGCCAGCAGGCGGTTGTGGTCTAACTCCTACGAGCAGTACTTC.

This clonotype was picked up many times. V usage is TRBV5-1 and J usage is TRBJ2-1, with D unresolved. CDR3 size: 13 residues. In germline, CDR1 is SGHRS, CDR2 YFSETQ. Trimming removed 0 bases from V and 6 bases from J, with 7 bases in between. CDR3 sequence (DNA): TGCGCCAGCAGCTTGGGCGGCCTCAATGAGCAGTTCTTC. This codes for CASSLGGLNEQFF.

This clonotype showed up just a few times. V is TRBV19 and J is TRBJ1-5, with TRBD1 as a possible D gene (5 bases). Trimming took off 3 bases at V and 4 bases at J, with 16 bases between the two ends. Looked up from germline, CDR1 is LNHDA and CDR2 is SQIVND (reference sequence). The CDR3 totals 16 residues. The CDR3 sequence is CASSMAGRRLNQPQHF. In DNA, the CDR3 is TGTGCCAGTAGTATGGCAGGGCGTAGGTTGAATCAGCCCCAGCATTTT. The whole variable domain, remainder taken from reference TRBV19 and TRBJ1-5, is DGGITQSPKYLFRKEGQNVTLSCEQNLNHDAMYWYRQDPGQGLRLIYYSQIVNDFQKGDIAEGYSVSREKKESFPLTVTSAQKNPTAFYLCASSMAGRRLNQPQHFGDGTRLSIL.